The T cell receptor (beta chain) described here comes from a study of glioma-infiltrating T cells. Study-level points and caveats: Shared blood CDR3 signature motifs marked patients with low tissue-blood divergence.

V dropped 6 bases and J dropped 5 bases, with 14 bases sitting between them. This CDR3 is 13 amino acids long. Germline V lookup: CDR1 MNHEY, CDR2 SVGAGI. TCR alpha and beta CDR3 regions were amplified from RNA using iRepertoire nested multiplex PCR. Using its own MiXCR run on the multiplex PCR reads, TCRdb lists one record per CDR3 protein. The sample records about 400,000 distinct CDR3 sequences, roughly two fifths being singletons. Concerning this clonotype itself: Its antigen remains unidentified.

The source material was glioma tissue, nonneoplastic brain tissue, or PBMCs (not recorded which). The TCR originated in a human donor with low-grade glioma or glioblastoma, undergoing nonglioma brain surgery, or in good health (not recorded which). The genes are TRBV6-5 and TRBJ2-7; D is unclear. The CDR3 region has the DNA TGTGCCAGCAGCTTAGGCCTACAGAACGAGCAGTACTTC. Its translation: CASSLGLQNEQYF.